Below are 32 T cell receptor beta chains sequenced from a single sample in a study of T cells in Graves' hyperthyroidism and ophthalmopathy. The CDR3 regions of TCR beta were amplified from RNA transcripts. A first-round RT-PCR of the TCR CDR3 used the HTBI primer set. TCRdb analysed the multiplex PCR reads with MiXCR anew, one entry per CDR3 protein. This table has hundreds of thousands of distinct CDR3 sequences, about 20% appearing once. The sample was blood. The receptors were gathered from a young man with Graves' ophthalmopathy.

In DNA, the CDR3 is TGTGCCAGTACCCCACCCGGGACAGGGCGTCCGAATGAAAAACTGTTTTTT. It translates to CASTPPGTGRPNEKLFF. The genes are TRBV19 and TRBJ1-4; 9 bases agree with TRBD1. The germline V gene has CDR1 LNHDA and CDR2 SQIVND (reference sequence). The CDR3 is 17 amino acids. Trimming took 7 bases from V and 5 from J; bases not matched to a gene: 14.

This clonotype showed up many times. The J gene is TRBJ1-2, the V gene TRBV28, with a possible D match to TRBD1 (5 bases). V lost 4 bases, J lost 4 bases, and 16 bases lay in between. This CDR3 is 15 amino acids long. In germline, CDR1 is MDHEN, CDR2 SYDVKM. CDR3: CASSSGPLISYGYTF. DNA for the CDR3: TGTGCCAGCAGTTCGGGACCGCTGATTAGCTATGGCTACACCTTC.

The chain is built from TRBV7-2 and TRBJ2-3, with 7 bases identical to TRBD2. In germline, CDR1 is SGHTA, CDR2 FQGNSA. Trimming at V came to 3 bases and at J to 1 base, leaving 7 bases not matched to a gene. The CDR3 is 16 residues long. CDR3 in amino acids: CASSLGGYSGTDTQYF. Here the CDR3 DNA reads TGTGCCAGCAGCTTGGGAGGGTATAGCGGCACAGATACGCAGTATTTT.

This clonotype has ten or more counts. The chain couples TRBV6-1 to TRBJ2-5; D call uncertain. Germline loops: CDR1 MNHNS, CDR2 SASEGT. V lost 3 bases, J lost 1 base, and 15 bases lay in between. This CDR3 has 16 residues. The CDR3 here is CASSDLRRHGQETQYF. The CDR3 DNA sequence: TGTGCCAGCAGTGACTTGCGCCGACACGGCCAAGAGACCCAGTACTTC.

This clonotype was recorded at least ten times. The genes are TRBV18 and TRBJ1-5; D gene ambiguous. Trimming took off 1 base at V and 5 bases at J, with 6 bases between the two ends. The CDR3 loop spans 13 amino acids. Germline V gene data show CDR1 as KGHSH and CDR2 as LQKENI. The CDR3, as DNA: TGTGCCAGCTCACCACTAGAGGATCAGCCCCAGCATTTT. It encodes CASSPLEDQPQHF.

This clonotype was picked up a small number of times. This chain joins TRBV28 and TRBJ1-4; D is undetermined. Germline lookup yields CDR1 MDHEN and CDR2 SYDVKM. V was pared by 5 bases and J by 8 bases, with 9 bases between. The CDR3 loop spans 12 amino acids. The CDR3 spells CASSTPTEKLFF. CDR3 DNA sequence: TGTGCCAGCAGTACACCGACCGAAAAACTGTTTTTT.

This clonotype was seen only a few times. V usage is TRBV7-6 and J usage is TRBJ2-7; tentative D call: TRBD1 (7 bases). The CDR3 contains 13 residues. Deletions cut 2 bases from V and 5 bases from J, with 10 bases between. Germline CDR1 reads SGHVS; CDR2 reads FNYEAQ. This CDR3 is CASSLQGGNEQYF. CDR3 bases: TGTGCCAGCAGCTTACAGGGGGGCAACGAGCAGTACTTC.

This chain joins TRBV5-6 and TRBJ2-1; 8 nucleotides match TRBD2. In germline, CDR1 is SGHDT, CDR2 YYEEEE. V lost 0 bases, J lost 5 bases, and 7 bases stayed unmatched. This CDR3 is 16 amino acids long. CDR3 DNA: TGTGCCAGCAGCTTGGGGGCCAGCGGGAGCCACAATGAGCAGTTCTTC. This encodes CASSLGASGSHNEQFF.

This clonotype was observed a few times. The chain uses TRBV7-6 and TRBJ2-3; 14 bases map to TRBD2. This CDR3 has 18 residues. The trim removed 2 bases at V and 2 bases at J, leaving 6 bases unmatched. The germline CDR1 and CDR2 sequences are SGHVS and FNYEAQ. DNA for the CDR3: TGTGCCAGCAGCTTATCTCCGGGACTAGCGGGGGCCACAGATACGCAGTATTTT. This codes for CASSLSPGLAGATDTQYF.

This clonotype was observed a few times. This sequence joins TRBV29-1 and TRBJ1-2, with D unresolved. V was shortened by 0 bases and J by 8 bases, with 13 bases between the two germline ends. The CDR3 sequence is 13 residues long. Germline values: CDR1 SQVTM, CDR2 ANQGSEA. CDR3 region: CSVEDTVSWGYTF. The CDR3 coding sequence is TGCAGCGTTGAAGATACGGTCTCCTGGGGCTACACCTTC.

This clonotype was picked up many times. J is TRBJ2-7 and V is TRBV3-1, with 10 bases aligning to TRBD2. From germline, CDR1 is LGHDT and CDR2 YNNKEL (reference sequence). The V segment lost 6 bases and the J segment 2 bases; nucleotides outside the gene matches: 7. This CDR3 region has 15 residues. Here the CDR3 reads CASSHTSGETYEQYF. For the CDR3, the DNA is TGTGCCAGCAGTCACACTAGCGGGGAAACCTACGAGCAGTACTTC.

This clonotype was seen a few times. This chain connects TRBV4-2 to TRBJ2-2; TRBD2 agrees at 12 bases. The CDR3 is made up of 16 amino acids. Trimming cost V 4 bases and J 3 bases; bases outside gene matches: 3. The germline V gene has CDR1 LGHNA and CDR2 YNFKEQ. The CDR3 nucleotides read TGTGCCAGCAGCCGGACTAGCGGGACTTACACCGGGGAGCTGTTTTTT. Translation: CASSRTSGTYTGELFF.

The rearrangement joins TRBV28 to TRBJ2-1, with 12 positions matching TRBD2. Germline loops: CDR1 MDHEN, CDR2 SYDVKM. V shed 6 bases, J shed 4 bases, and the junction held 16 bases outside the gene matches. The CDR3 covers 19 residues. CDR3 residues: CASSPDSTSGRGVYNEQFF. DNA of the CDR3: TGTGCCAGCAGCCCGGACTCGACTAGCGGGAGAGGGGTTTACAATGAGCAGTTCTTC.

V usage is TRBV19 and J usage is TRBJ2-5, with a weak D call TRBD2 (5 bases). The CDR3 runs to 15 residues. The germline V gene has CDR1 LNHDA and CDR2 SQIVND (reference sequence). With 7 bases removed from V and 1 base from J, the gap between germline ends came to 16 bases. CDR3 protein: CASKGRGGPQETQYF. As DNA, the CDR3 is TGTGCCAGTAAGGGCCGCGGAGGTCCCCAAGAGACCCAGTACTTC.

This clonotype was counted only a few times. V usage is TRBV28 and J usage is TRBJ1-2; D is perhaps TRBD1 (5 bases). There are 15 residues in the CDR3. Trimming removed 6 bases from V and 4 bases from J, with 18 bases in between. Germline loops: CDR1 MDHEN, CDR2 SYDVKM. The CDR3 DNA reads as TGTGCCAGCAGCCAACCGGGGACCCGGGGCTATGGCTACACCTTC. This translates into CASSQPGTRGYGYTF.

There are many counts of this clonotype. This sequence joins TRBV12-3 or TRBV12-4 and TRBJ1-5; 10 bases agree with TRBD1. V lost 5 bases, J lost 0 bases, and 7 bases stayed unmatched. The CDR3 runs to 17 residues. The CDR3 DNA reads as TGTGCCAGCAGTCCGGGACAGGGGAAATCTAGCAATCAGCCCCAGCATTTT. Translating it yields CASSPGQGKSSNQPQHF.

This clonotype has a handful of counts. This chain connects TRBV20-1 to TRBJ1-4; D ambiguous. Germline V gene data show CDR1 as DFQATT and CDR2 as SNEGSKA (reference sequence). Trimming removed 5 bases from V and 8 bases from J, with 15 bases in between. CDR3 length equals 13 residues. The CDR3 DNA reads TGCAGTGCTGAAGCCTCAGGCGGAGAAAAACTGTTTTTT. Translated: CSAEASGGEKLFF.

This clonotype was seen a handful of times. This sequence joins TRBV5-1 and TRBJ1-1, with 11 bases that match TRBD1. Germline-derived CDR1 and CDR2 are SGHRS and YFSETQ. Trimming at V came to 7 bases and at J to 7 bases, leaving 15 bases not matched to a gene. The CDR3 is 16 amino acids. The CDR3 region has the DNA TGCGCCAGCCGCACTAAACCCGGACAGGGGGCAGGTGAAGCTTTCTTT. It translates to CASRTKPGQGAGEAFF.

This clonotype was observed at least ten times. V is TRBV12-3 or TRBV12-4 and J is TRBJ2-7, with D possibly TRBD1 on 6 matching bases. V was shortened by 2 bases and J by 0 bases, with 14 bases between the two germline ends. This CDR3 is built from 16 residues. For the CDR3, the DNA is TGTGCCAGCAGTTTATTTCCCAGGGGATACTCCTACGAGCAGTACTTC. This sequence encodes CASSLFPRGYSYEQYF.

The CDR3 loop is CASSLSGTYTGELFF. CDR3 DNA sequence: TGTGCCAGCAGCTTAAGTGGGACTTACACCGGGGAGCTGTTTTTT. The V and J genes are TRBV7-2 and TRBJ2-2; perhaps TRBD2 as D (6 bases). The CDR3 totals 15 residues. V was cut by 2 bases and J by 3 bases, with 10 bases left in between. The germline V gene encodes CDR1 SGHTA and CDR2 FQGNSA. The complete variable domain, with remaining parts taken from reference TRBV7-2 and TRBJ2-2, reads GAGVSQSPSNKVTEKGKDVELRCDPISGHTALYWYRQSLGQGLEFLIYFQGNSAPDKSGLPSDRFSAERTGGSVSTLTIQRTQQEDSAVYLCASSLSGTYTGELFFGEGSRLTVL.

This clonotype was detected only a few times. The chain recombines TRBV7-8 with TRBJ2-3; D remains ambiguous. Deletions cut 1 base from V and 0 bases from J, with 14 bases between. The germline gives CDR1 SGHVS, CDR2 FQNEAQ. This CDR3 spans 17 amino acids. This CDR3 is CASSLVVDTRSTDTQYF. The CDR3 nucleotides read TGTGCCAGCAGCTTAGTAGTAGACACGAGGAGCACAGATACGCAGTATTTT.

This clonotype was detected a few times. This chain links TRBV19 with TRBJ1-5, with no clear D. V was shortened by 5 bases and J by 3 bases, with 11 bases between the two germline ends. Per germline, CDR1 LNHDA and CDR2 SQIVND (reference sequence). This CDR3 is built from 14 residues. CDR3 sequence (DNA): TGTGCCAGTAGTCAGCCCAGATACAATCAGCCCCAGCATTTT. Its protein product is CASSQPRYNQPQHF.

The V and J genes are TRBV6-1 and TRBJ2-1; TRBD2 matches 14 bases. Trimming took 5 bases from V and 7 from J; bases not matched to a gene: 7. Germline CDR1 and CDR2: MNHNS and SASEGT. The CDR3 is made up of 16 amino acids. The CDR3 reads CASSPRLAGGENEQFF. The CDR3 DNA reads TGTGCCAGCAGTCCCCGACTAGCGGGAGGGGAAAATGAGCAGTTCTTC.

V is TRBV3-1 and J is TRBJ1-6; D ambiguous. The V end was cut by 0 bases, the J end by 7 bases, with 13 bases between. CDR1 LGHDT and CDR2 YNNKEL come from the germline V gene (reference sequence). This CDR3 contains 16 residues. CDR3 protein: CASSQDRAILNSPLHF. Written as DNA, the CDR3 is TGTGCCAGCAGCCAAGATAGGGCCATATTGAATTCACCCCTCCACTTT. Filled out from reference TRBV3-1 and TRBJ1-6, the complete variable domain reads DTAVSQTPKYLVTQMGNDKSIKCEQNLGHDTMYWYKQDSKKFLKIMFSYNNKELIINETVPNRFSPKSPDKAHLNLHINSLELGDSAVYFCASSQDRAILNSPLHFGNGTRLTVT.

This clonotype has a handful of counts. CDR3: CASSILADSSYEQYF. The DNA for the CDR3 is TGTGCCAGCAGCATACTAGCGGATAGCTCCTACGAGCAGTACTTC. The gene calls are TRBV7-2 and TRBJ2-7; 8 bases match TRBD2. The V segment lost 5 bases and the J segment 0 bases; nucleotides outside the gene matches: 6. Germline loops: CDR1 SGHTA, CDR2 FQGNSA. The CDR3 totals 15 residues.

The table lists this clonotype with a few counts. The rearrangement links TRBV20-1 to TRBJ1-2; 8 nucleotides match TRBD1. Germline V gene data show CDR1 as DFQATT and CDR2 as SNEGSKA (reference sequence). V lost 2 bases and J lost 6; bases outside the gene matches: 2. The length of the CDR3 is 12 residues. CDR3 sequence: CSARQGADGYTF. The CDR3 coding sequence is TGCAGTGCTAGACAGGGGGCGGATGGCTACACCTTC.

This rearrangement joins TRBV20-1 to TRBJ2-4; 10 bases are shared with TRBD1. The CDR3 sequence is 14 residues long. Germline assignment: CDR1 DFQATT and CDR2 SNEGSKA (reference sequence). J lost 3 bases, V lost 6 bases, and 5 bases had no gene match. The CDR3: CSADDRGRKNIQYF. Here the CDR3 DNA reads TGCAGTGCGGATGACAGGGGGCGCAAAAACATTCAGTACTTC.

The V and J genes are TRBV7-2 and TRBJ2-7, with 8 nucleotides matching TRBD2. The length of the CDR3 is 14 residues. Germline V gene data show CDR1 as SGHTA and CDR2 as FQGNSA. Germline trimming cut 5 bases from V and 3 bases from J; bases unmatched to any gene: 6. In DNA, the CDR3 is TGTGCCAGCAGCCCGGGAGGGTCCCTCTACGAGCAGTACTTC. Amino acids: CASSPGGSLYEQYF.

This clonotype appeared a few times. V usage is TRBV5-8 and J usage is TRBJ1-6; D gene ambiguous. Germline CDR1 SGHTS, CDR2 YDEGEE. The CDR3 contains 16 residues. The germline V and J ends were trimmed by 2 bases and 7 bases, with 16 bases remaining between them. The CDR3 nucleotides are TGTGCCAGCAGCTTTGCGACGGCACCTTCGAATTCACCCCTCCACTTT. Protein sequence: CASSFATAPSNSPLHF.

The chain recombines TRBV11-2 with TRBJ2-7, with 10 bases lining up with TRBD1. The V segment lost 5 bases and the J segment 3 bases; nucleotides outside the gene matches: 4. Germline V lookup: CDR1 SGHAT, CDR2 FQNNGV. The CDR3 loop spans 14 amino acids. CDR3 sequence reads: CASSGTGVNYEQYF. DNA of the CDR3: TGTGCCAGCAGCGGGACAGGGGTAAACTACGAGCAGTACTTC.

The rearrangement joins TRBV6-9 to TRBJ2-2; D gene uncertain. This CDR3 comprises 17 residues. V was shortened by 3 bases and J by 0 bases, with 14 bases between the two germline ends. Germline CDR1 is MNHGY and CDR2 is SVAAGI. The CDR3 region has the DNA TGTGCCAGCAGTTACCCCCGCAGGCGAGCGAACACCGGGGAGCTGTTTTTT. Translation: CASSYPRRRANTGELFF.

The V and J genes are TRBV9 and TRBJ1-3; the D gene is possibly TRBD1 (5 bases). This CDR3 has 16 residues. Trimming removed 0 bases at V and 4 bases at J, with 14 bases between. Germline V gives CDR1 SGDLS, CDR2 YYNGEE. The CDR3 coding sequence is TGTGCCAGCAGCGTAGAGGAGGAGGGGATCGGAAACACCATATATTTT. This translates into CASSVEEEGIGNTIYF.